A selection of T cell receptor beta chains follows, all from one sample in a study of T cells after yellow fever vaccination. MiXCR was run by TCRdb on the 5' RACE reads, yielding one entry per CDR3 protein. The table includes approximately 93,000 distinct CDR3 sequences, around 5.8% detected once. Sequences were derived from CD8+ T cells sorted from PBMCs, sampled 10 days after the yellow fever booster vaccination. These receptor sequences come from a man in his late teens or twenties who received the YFV17D yellow fever vaccine. The CDR3 runs from the conserved cysteine through the conserved F or W. A D gene is named only where the DNA matches it firmly.

j_gene: TRBJ2-2
d_gene: TRBD2
v_gene: TRBV5-1
CDR3aa: CASSLGQRGTRINTGELFF

j_gene: TRBJ1-2
d_gene: -
v_gene: TRBV5-5
CDR3aa: CASSLASGAGGYGYTF

j_gene: TRBJ2-3
d_gene: -
v_gene: TRBV7-9
CDR3aa: CASSLLGVTDTQYF

j_gene: TRBJ1-1
d_gene: -
v_gene: TRBV29-1
CDR3aa: CSLGTGGDTEAFF

j_gene: TRBJ2-7
d_gene: -
v_gene: TRBV5-1
CDR3aa: CASSLRGYYEQYF

j_gene: TRBJ2-5
d_gene: -
v_gene: TRBV2
CDR3aa: CASSDLTVMETQYF

j_gene: TRBJ2-1
d_gene: -
v_gene: TRBV4-2
CDR3aa: CASSLGPAWQFF

j_gene: TRBJ2-1
d_gene: TRBD1
v_gene: TRBV9
CDR3aa: CASSERYGQGFKEQFF

j_gene: TRBJ2-7
d_gene: -
v_gene: TRBV10-2
CDR3aa: CASTSTGEDEQYF

j_gene: TRBJ2-1
d_gene: TRBD2
v_gene: TRBV4-1
CDR3aa: CASSQDHGGGREQFF

j_gene: TRBJ2-2
d_gene: -
v_gene: TRBV30
CDR3aa: CAWDYTGELFF

j_gene: TRBJ2-3
d_gene: TRBD2
v_gene: TRBV9
CDR3aa: CASSGLAGGGTDTQYF

j_gene: TRBJ1-6
d_gene: -
v_gene: TRBV4-2
CDR3aa: CASSQDLGRVSSPLHF

j_gene: TRBJ2-5
d_gene: -
v_gene: TRBV11-2
CDR3aa: CASSLEGQETQYF